This T cell receptor (beta chain) was recovered during a study of beta chain features in type 1 diabetes. The whole isolated RNA underwent reverse transcription, so sequencing captured expressed TCRB transcripts. TCRdb keeps only in-frame clones here, not all; method: immunoSEQ multiplex PCR. The sample holds some 200,000 clones; roughly 10% are singletons and the top ten take 1% to 1.5%. V dropped 3 bases and J dropped 2 bases, with 10 bases sitting between them. Germline CDR1 and CDR2: LGHNA and YNFKEQ. The CDR3 is 14 amino acids. The sequencing input was central memory CD4+ T cells from blood. The sequence was collected from a man aged 18 to 30 in good health. This chain uses TRBV4-2 with TRBJ2-5, with D tentatively TRBD2 (5 bases). The CDR3 loop is CASSQGSMQETQYF. CDR3 bases: TGTGCCAGCAGCCAGGGGAGCATGCAAGAGACCCAGTACTTC.